A selection of T cell receptor beta chains follows, all from one sample in a study of blood T cell repertoires in COVID-19. Profiling relied on immunoSEQ multiplex PCR, and the TCRdb table lists in-frame clones only, not all of them. The sample gives about 210,000 clones, around 88% of which show up once; 2% to 3% is in the top ten. Sequencing was done on a sample of PBMCs or T cells enriched from blood (not recorded which). The source of these receptors is a woman aged 40-49 years with acute COVID-19. CDR3s include the opening cysteine and the closing phenylalanine or tryptophan. A D gene is named only where the DNA matches it firmly. Some rows have no size entry. The others give once, few or many, or a class for an expanded clone.

TRBV4-2	.	TRBJ2-4	TRBD2	CASSQTSGGAPIQYF	TGTGCCAGCAGCCAAACTAGCGGGGGGGCGCCCATTCAGTACTTC
TRBV4-1	.	TRBJ2-1	TRBD2	CASSQDPPRLAGGSEQFF	TGCGCCAGCAGCCAAGATCCCCCTCGACTAGCGGGGGGTTCTGAGCAGTTCTTC
TRBV19	.	TRBJ1-1	TRBD1	CASSSDRGSHTEAFF	TGTGCCAGTAGTAGCGACAGGGGGTCTCACACTGAAGCTTTCTTT
TRBV29-1	.	TRBJ2-7	.	CSVEDPHRDAYEQYF	TGCAGCGTTGAAGATCCCCACAGGGACGCTTACGAGCAGTACTTC
TRBV4-1	.	TRBJ1-1	TRBD1	CASSPGITGGRNTEAFF	TGCGCCAGCAGCCCGGGGATAACAGGGGGAAGGAACACTGAAGCTTTCTTT
TRBV4-2	.	TRBJ1-3	TRBD1	CASRTTTGKKSSGNTIYF	TGTGCCAGCAGGACCACGACAGGGAAAAAGAGCTCTGGAAACACCATATATTTT
TRBV10-3	.	TRBJ2-7	TRBD2	CAIRKRGGYEQYF	TGTGCCATCAGAAAGCGGGGGGGCTACGAGCAGTACTTC
TRBV29-1	.	TRBJ2-5	TRBD1	CSVEDRGDETQYF	TGCAGCGTTGAGGACAGGGGCGATGAGACCCAGTACTTC
TRBV5-6	.	TRBJ1-2	.	CASSLSGGANYGYTF	TGTGCCAGCAGCTTGTCCGGCGGAGCGAACTATGGCTACACCTTC
TRBV30	once	TRBJ2-5	.	CAWSVQGEETQYF	TGTGCCTGGAGTGTACAGGGCGAAGAGACCCAGTACTTC
TRBV11-2	.	TRBJ2-5	.	CASSLVVGIQETQYF	TGTGCCAGCAGCTTAGTAGTCGGGATCCAAGAGACCCAGTACTTC
TRBV28	.	TRBJ2-5	.	CASSSMGRETQYF	TGTGCCAGCAGTTCAATGGGCAGGGAGACCCAGTACTTC
TRBV5-1	once	TRBJ2-1	TRBD2	CASSFGLAGAYNEQFF	TGCGCCAGCAGCTTCGGACTAGCGGGAGCTTACAATGAGCAGTTCTTC
TRBV7-2	.	TRBJ1-1	TRBD1	CASSFFSPGGSYTEAFF	TGTGCCAGCAGCTTCTTTTCTCCAGGGGGTTCTTACACTGAAGCTTTCTTT
TRBV20-1	.	TRBJ1-1	TRBD1	CSVGQGAAFF	TGCAGTGTGGGACAGGGGGCTGCTTTCTTT
TRBV7-9	.	TRBJ1-4	.	CASSPKSGATNEKLFF	TGTGCCAGCAGCCCAAAATCAGGGGCAACTAATGAAAAACTGTTTTTT
TRBV30	.	TRBJ1-2	.	CASTQGAGYTF	TGTGCCTCTACCCAGGGTGCCGGCTACACCTTC
TRBV10-3	.	TRBJ1-2	.	CAISESPENYGYTF	TGTGCCATCAGTGAGTCGCCGGAGAACTATGGCTACACCTTC
TRBV20-1	few	TRBJ1-5	.	CSASEQGNQPQHF	TGCAGTGCTAGTGAGCAGGGGAATCAGCCCCAGCATTTT
TRBV7-2	.	TRBJ1-2	TRBD1	CASSSRQRTGSFGYTF	TGTGCCAGCAGCTCCCGTCAGCGGACAGGGTCATTCGGCTACACCTTC
TRBV3-1/TRBV3-2	.	TRBJ1-2	.	CASSQGGVDGYTF	TGTGCCAGCAGCCAGGGTGGAGTGGATGGCTACACCTTC
TRBV24-1	.	TRBJ2-1	.	CATSDFQGFAQFF	TGTGCCACCAGTGACTTTCAGGGGTTCGCGCAGTTCTTC
TRBV4-1	.	TRBJ1-4	.	CASSQDQEGESEKLFF	TGCGCCAGCAGCCAAGATCAAGAGGGGGAATCGGAAAAACTGTTTTTT
TRBV6-2/TRBV6-3	.	TRBJ2-2	.	CASSYLGAGVTGELFF	TGTGCCAGCAGTTACTTGGGGGCCGGGGTCACCGGGGAGCTGTTTTTT
TRBV11-2	once	TRBJ2-1	.	CASSPLGATDYNEQFF	TGTGCCAGCAGCCCACTAGGTGCGACGGACTACAATGAGCAGTTCTTC
TRBV9	.	TRBJ2-1	.	CASSVETPGLNEQFF	TGTGCCAGCAGCGTAGAAACCCCGGGTCTCAATGAGCAGTTCTTC
TRBV18	.	TRBJ1-1	.	CASSPQHQDTEAFF	TGTGCCAGCTCACCACAACACCAGGACACTGAAGCTTTCTTT
TRBV19	.	TRBJ1-2	TRBD1	CASQFGQESYGYTF	TGTGCCAGCCAATTCGGACAGGAAAGCTATGGCTACACCTTC
TRBV9	.	TRBJ2-1	TRBD2	CASSVGGGMSDEQFF	TGTGCCAGCAGCGTAGGCGGGGGGATGTCGGATGAGCAGTTCTTC
TRBV11-2	.	TRBJ1-4	.	CASSRDPGTNEKLFF	TGTGCCAGCAGCCGAGACCCGGGGACTAATGAAAAACTGTTTTTT
TRBV29-1	.	TRBJ1-4	TRBD1	CSVTAGTGATNEKLFF	TGCAGCGTCACAGCCGGGACAGGGGCAACTAATGAAAAACTGTTTTTT
TRBV6-5	.	TRBJ2-5	.	CASSYGSLSGETQYF	TGTGCCAGCAGTTACGGGTCCCTTTCAGGAGAGACCCAGTACTTC
TRBV19	.	TRBJ1-5	.	CASAFPGSRRGNQPQHF	TGTGCCAGTGCGTTTCCCGGGAGCCGTCGTGGCAATCAGCCCCAGCATTTT
TRBV4-1	.	TRBJ1-6	TRBD1	CASSQGGQGDYDSPLHF	TGCGCCAGCAGCCAAGGGGGCCAGGGGGATTATGATTCACCCCTCCACTTT
TRBV24-1	.	TRBJ1-2	.	CATSPQGGYGYTF	TGTGCCACCAGTCCACAGGGCGGCTATGGCTACACCTTC
TRBV29-1	few	TRBJ1-1	.	CSVAQAMGTEAFF	TGCAGCGTCGCACAGGCTATGGGCACTGAAGCTTTCTTT
TRBV10-3	.	TRBJ1-5	.	CAISEGGGNQPQHF	TGTGCCATCAGTGAAGGAGGGGGCAATCAGCCCCAGCATTTT
TRBV3-1/TRBV3-2	.	TRBJ2-3	TRBD1	CASSQVAGQGAYTQYF	TGTGCCAGCAGCCAAGTTGCCGGACAGGGGGCATATACGCAGTATTTT
TRBV5-6	.	TRBJ2-3	.	CASSTQSDRPETDTQYF	TGTGCCAGCAGCACCCAGTCCGACAGGCCAGAGACAGATACGCAGTATTTT
TRBV10-1	once	TRBJ1-5	TRBD1	CASQDRVGQPQHF	TGCGCCAGCCAAGACAGGGTCGGACAGCCCCAGCATTTT
TRBV19	.	TRBJ1-1	.	CASSPRSGLQGVNTEAFF	TGTGCCAGTAGTCCCCGATCGGGACTCCAAGGGGTTAACACTGAAGCTTTCTTT
TRBV9	.	TRBJ1-1	.	CASSPTMAAEAFF	TGTGCCAGCAGCCCGACTATGGCCGCTGAAGCTTTCTTT
TRBV30	.	TRBJ1-5	TRBD1	CAWDSGGGQPQHF	TGTGCCTGGGATTCAGGGGGTGGTCAGCCCCAGCATTTT
TRBV30	.	TRBJ2-1	.	CAWSVLTPSNEQFF	TGTGCCTGGAGTGTACTGACTCCGAGCAATGAGCAGTTCTTC
TRBV7-9	.	TRBJ2-7	.	CASSPGRYEQYF	TGTGCCAGCAGCCCGGGGAGATACGAGCAGTACTTC
TRBV10-3	.	TRBJ1-1	.	CAISEPGHPEAFF	TGTGCCATCAGTGAGCCGGGTCACCCAGAAGCTTTCTTT
TRBV3-1/TRBV3-2	once	TRBJ1-2	.	CASSQDGRGGYGYTF	TGTGCCAGCAGCCAAGATGGGAGAGGGGGCTATGGCTACACCTTC
TRBV5-6	.	TRBJ2-4	TRBD1	CASSRQTGMNF	TGTGCCAGCAGCCGGCAGACAGGGATGAACTTC
TRBV24-1	.	TRBJ1-2	.	CATRGSGDLGQGTYGYTF	TGTGCCACCAGGGGGAGCGGGGACCTCGGGCAGGGGACCTATGGCTACACCTTC
TRBV2	.	TRBJ1-2	TRBD1	CASRGDRGNYGYTF	TGTGCCAGCAGGGGGGACAGGGGGAACTATGGCTACACCTTC
TRBV20-1	.	TRBJ1-2	.	CSAWSPGGYTF	TGCAGTGCTTGGAGCCCGGGTGGCTACACCTTC
TRBV21-1	.	TRBJ1-4	.	CASSATVGANEKLFF	TGTGCCAGCAGCGCAACGGTAGGGGCGAATGAAAAACTGTTTTTT
TRBV5-1	.	TRBJ2-2	.	CASSFEAPGELFF	TGCGCCAGCAGCTTCGAAGCTCCCGGGGAGCTGTTTTTT
TRBV29-1	.	TRBJ1-1	.	CSVATGSEAFF	TGCAGCGTCGCAACAGGGAGTGAAGCTTTCTTT